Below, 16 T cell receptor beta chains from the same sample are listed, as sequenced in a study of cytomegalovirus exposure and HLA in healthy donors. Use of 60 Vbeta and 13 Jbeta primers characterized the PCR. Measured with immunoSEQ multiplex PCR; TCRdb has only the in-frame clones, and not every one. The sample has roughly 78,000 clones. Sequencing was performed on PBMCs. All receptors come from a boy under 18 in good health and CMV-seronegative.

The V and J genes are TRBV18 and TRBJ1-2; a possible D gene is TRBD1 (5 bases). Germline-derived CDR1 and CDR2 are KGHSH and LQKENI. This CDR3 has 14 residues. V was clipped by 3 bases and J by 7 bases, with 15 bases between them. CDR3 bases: TGTGCCAGCTCACCCGTCGGGGGTTTAAGTGGCTACACCTTC. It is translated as CASSPVGGLSGYTF.

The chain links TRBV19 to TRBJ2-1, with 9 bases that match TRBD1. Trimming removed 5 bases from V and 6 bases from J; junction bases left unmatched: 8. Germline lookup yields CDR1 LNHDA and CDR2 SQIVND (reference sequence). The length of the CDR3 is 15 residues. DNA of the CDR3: TGTGCCAGTAGTGCCAGGGACAGGGATGGCAATGAGCAGTTCTTC. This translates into CASSARDRDGNEQFF.

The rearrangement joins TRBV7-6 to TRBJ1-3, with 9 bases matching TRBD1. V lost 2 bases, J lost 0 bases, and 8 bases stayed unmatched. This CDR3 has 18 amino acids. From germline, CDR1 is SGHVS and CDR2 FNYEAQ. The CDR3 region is CASSLFGTGHYSGNTIYF. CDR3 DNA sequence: TGTGCCAGCAGCTTATTCGGGACAGGGCATTACTCTGGAAACACCATATATTTT.

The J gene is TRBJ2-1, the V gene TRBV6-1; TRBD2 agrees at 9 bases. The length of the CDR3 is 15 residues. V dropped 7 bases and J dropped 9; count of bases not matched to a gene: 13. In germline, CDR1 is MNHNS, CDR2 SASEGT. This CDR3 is CASIAGTSGWSEQFF. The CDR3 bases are TGTGCCAGCATCGCGGGCACTAGCGGGTGGAGTGAGCAGTTCTTC.

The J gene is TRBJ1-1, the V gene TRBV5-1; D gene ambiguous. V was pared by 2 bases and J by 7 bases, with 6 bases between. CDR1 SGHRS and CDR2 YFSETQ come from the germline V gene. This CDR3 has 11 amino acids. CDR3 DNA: TGCGCCAGCAGCTTCGAGGGTGAAGCTTTCTTT. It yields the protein CASSFEGEAFF.

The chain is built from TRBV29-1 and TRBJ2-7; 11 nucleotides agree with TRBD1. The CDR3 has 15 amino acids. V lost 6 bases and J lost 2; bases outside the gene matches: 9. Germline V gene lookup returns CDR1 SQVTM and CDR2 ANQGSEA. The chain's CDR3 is CSVSYRDRGTYEQYF. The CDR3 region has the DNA TGCAGCGTCAGTTACCGGGACAGGGGGACCTACGAGCAGTACTTC.

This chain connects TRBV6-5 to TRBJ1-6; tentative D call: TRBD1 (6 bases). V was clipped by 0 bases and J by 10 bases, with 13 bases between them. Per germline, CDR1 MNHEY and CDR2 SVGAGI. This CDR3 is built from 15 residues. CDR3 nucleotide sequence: TGTGCCAGCAGTTACTCCTCGGGACATCCATCACCCCTCCACTTT. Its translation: CASSYSSGHPSPLHF.

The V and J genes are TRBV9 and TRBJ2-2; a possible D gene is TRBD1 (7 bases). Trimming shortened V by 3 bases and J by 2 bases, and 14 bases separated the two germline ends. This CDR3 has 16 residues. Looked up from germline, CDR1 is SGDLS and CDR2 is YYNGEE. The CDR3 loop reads CASSARQGLNTGELFF. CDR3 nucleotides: TGTGCCAGCAGCGCCAGACAGGGACTCAACACCGGGGAGCTGTTTTTT.

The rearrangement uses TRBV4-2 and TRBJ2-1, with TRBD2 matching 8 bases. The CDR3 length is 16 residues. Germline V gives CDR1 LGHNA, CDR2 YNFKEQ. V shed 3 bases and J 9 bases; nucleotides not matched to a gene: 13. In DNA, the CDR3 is TGTGCCAGCAGCCAGTCACGGGGGGGCCCATCGAGTGAGCAGTTCTTC. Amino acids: CASSQSRGGPSSEQFF.

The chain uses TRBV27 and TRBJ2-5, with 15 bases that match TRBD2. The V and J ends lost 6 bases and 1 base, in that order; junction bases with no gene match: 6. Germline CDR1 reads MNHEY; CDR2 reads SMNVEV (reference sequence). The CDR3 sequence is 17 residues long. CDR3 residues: CASRGLAGGPSQETQYF. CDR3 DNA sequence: TGTGCCAGCAGAGGACTAGCGGGAGGGCCCTCCCAAGAGACCCAGTACTTC.

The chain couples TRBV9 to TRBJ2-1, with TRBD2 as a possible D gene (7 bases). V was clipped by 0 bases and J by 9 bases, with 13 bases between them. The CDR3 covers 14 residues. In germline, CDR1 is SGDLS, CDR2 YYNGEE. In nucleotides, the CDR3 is TGTGCCAGCAGCGTAGGTGGGGGGGCGGGTGAGCAGTTCTTC. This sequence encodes CASSVGGGAGEQFF.

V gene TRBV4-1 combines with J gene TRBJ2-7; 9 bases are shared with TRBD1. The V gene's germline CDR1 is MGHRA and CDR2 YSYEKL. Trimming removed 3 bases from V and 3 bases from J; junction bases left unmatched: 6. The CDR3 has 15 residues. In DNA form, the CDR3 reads TGCGCCAGCAGCCATTCCGGGACAGGGAACTACGAGCAGTACTTC. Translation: CASSHSGTGNYEQYF.

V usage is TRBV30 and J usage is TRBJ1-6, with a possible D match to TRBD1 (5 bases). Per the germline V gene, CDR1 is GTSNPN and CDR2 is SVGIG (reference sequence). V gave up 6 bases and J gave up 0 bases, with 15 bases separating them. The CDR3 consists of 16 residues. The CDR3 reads CACERTSSSYNSPLHF. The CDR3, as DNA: TGTGCCTGTGAACGGACATCCAGCTCCTATAATTCACCCCTCCACTTT. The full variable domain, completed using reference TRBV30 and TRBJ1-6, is SQTIHQWPATLVQPVGSPLSLECTVEGTSNPNLYWYRQAAGRGLQLLFYSVGIGQISSEVPQNLSASRPQDRQFILSSKKLLLSDSGFYLCACERTSSSYNSPLHFGNGTRLTVT.

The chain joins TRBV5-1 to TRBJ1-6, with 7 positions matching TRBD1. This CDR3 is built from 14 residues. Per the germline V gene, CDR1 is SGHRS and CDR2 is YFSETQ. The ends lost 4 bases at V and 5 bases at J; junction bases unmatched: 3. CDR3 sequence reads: CASSRGTDNSPLHF. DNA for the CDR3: TGCGCCAGCAGCCGCGGGACAGATAATTCACCCCTCCACTTT.

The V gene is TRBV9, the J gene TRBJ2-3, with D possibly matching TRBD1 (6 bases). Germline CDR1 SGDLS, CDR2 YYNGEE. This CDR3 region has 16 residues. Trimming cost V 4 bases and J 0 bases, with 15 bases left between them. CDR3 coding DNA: TGTGCCAGCAGCCCCCCCGGGACACTTAGCACAGATACGCAGTATTTT. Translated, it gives CASSPPGTLSTDTQYF.

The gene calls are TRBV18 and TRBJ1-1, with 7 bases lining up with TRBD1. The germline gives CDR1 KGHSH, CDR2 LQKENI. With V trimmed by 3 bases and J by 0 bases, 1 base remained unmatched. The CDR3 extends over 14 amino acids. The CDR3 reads CASSPGTVNTEAFF. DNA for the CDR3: TGTGCCAGCTCACCCGGGACAGTGAACACTGAAGCTTTCTTT.